A selection of T cell receptor beta chains follows, all from one sample in a study of T cell responses to AZD1222 COVID-19 vaccine. Produced via immunoSEQ multiplex PCR; TCRdb's table is partial and in-frame only. The repertoire consists of 100,000 to 150,000 clones, with 90% to 95% occurring once and the leading ten covering around 1.6%. The source material was peripheral blood, sampled on day 0 of AZD1222 vaccination. Receptors originate from an adult in good health. Both conserved end residues are part of each CDR3. A D gene is named only where the DNA matches it firmly. Clone sizes are given selectively: once, few, many, or a class where the clone is expanded.

d_gene	abundance	v_gene	j_gene	CDR3aa	CDR3nt
TRBD1	NA	TRBV6-5	TRBJ2-2	CASSYGQGRATGELFF	TGTGCCAGCAGTTACGGACAGGGGAGGGCCACCGGGGAGCTGTTTTTT
TRBD2	few	TRBV27	TRBJ2-1	CASSTRTSGSPNEQFF	TGTGCCAGCAGTACCCGGACTAGCGGGAGCCCCAATGAGCAGTTCTTC
NA	NA	TRBV4-1	TRBJ1-3	CASSHPARAAGNTIYF	TGCGCCAGCAGCCACCCCGCTAGGGCGGCTGGAAACACCATATATTTT
NA	NA	TRBV9	TRBJ2-4	CASSVVSQPPQYF	TGTGCCAGCAGCGTAGTGAGCCAGCCACCGCAGTACTTC
NA	NA	TRBV28	TRBJ1-2	CASSSPGAGGYTF	TGTGCCAGCAGTTCCCCGGGGGCCGGGGGCTACACCTTC
NA	NA	TRBV19	TRBJ1-5	CASSNPLRRNQPQHF	TGTGCCAGTAGTAACCCCCTCAGGAGAAATCAGCCCCAGCATTTT
NA	NA	TRBV27	TRBJ1-6	CASSGATGPGGDSPLHF	TGTGCCAGCAGTGGGGCCACAGGCCCGGGGGGGGATTCACCCCTCCACTTT
NA	NA	TRBV2	TRBJ1-2	CASSEFAGPYGYTF	TGTGCCAGCAGTGAGTTTGCAGGGCCCTATGGCTACACCTTC
TRBD2	NA	TRBV7-3	TRBJ2-5	CASSEVAGELETQYF	TGTGCCAGCAGCGAGGTAGCGGGGGAGTTAGAGACCCAGTACTTC
NA	NA	TRBV24-1	TRBJ2-3	CATSDKRSTDTQYF	TGTGCCACCAGTGACAAACGTAGCACAGATACGCAGTATTTT
TRBD2	NA	TRBV5-1	TRBJ2-5	CASSKGREVETQYF	TGCGCCAGCAGCAAAGGGCGGGAGGTGGAGACCCAGTACTTC
TRBD2	NA	TRBV2	TRBJ2-1	CASRAVAGAVSNEQFF	TGTGCCAGCAGGGCCGTAGCGGGAGCCGTTTCCAATGAGCAGTTCTTC
NA	NA	TRBV13	TRBJ2-1	CASSLDGFKNEQFF	TGTGCCAGCAGCTTGGACGGTTTTAAGAATGAGCAGTTCTTC
NA	NA	TRBV4-3	TRBJ1-2	CASSQDPVDADNYGYTF	TGCGCCAGCAGCCAAGATCCAGTTGACGCAGATAACTATGGCTACACCTTC
TRBD2	once	TRBV13	TRBJ2-2	CASSPGLAGNTGELFF	TGTGCCAGCAGCCCGGGACTAGCGGGGAACACCGGGGAGCTGTTTTTT
TRBD2	NA	TRBV2	TRBJ2-2	CASKRAGGDTGELFF	TGTGCCAGCAAACGAGCGGGGGGCGATACCGGGGAGCTGTTTTTT
NA	few	TRBV12-3/TRBV12-4	TRBJ2-7	CASSVSYEQYF	TGTGCCAGCAGTGTCTCCTACGAGCAGTACTTC
NA	NA	TRBV14	TRBJ1-2	CASSPDRGAIRGYTF	TGTGCCAGCAGCCCAGATCGGGGGGCGATACGTGGCTACACCTTC
NA	few	TRBV28	TRBJ2-3	CASSFQRAGDAYTQYF	TGTGCCAGCAGTTTCCAGAGGGCCGGTGATGCCTATACGCAGTATTTT
TRBD1	NA	TRBV6-5	TRBJ1-6	CASSLGDRFNSPLHF	TGTGCCAGCAGTCTGGGGGACAGGTTTAATTCACCCCTCCACTTT
TRBD1	NA	TRBV7-9	TRBJ1-2	CASSLGTGREGHGYTF	TGTGCCAGCAGCTTAGGGACAGGGAGGGAGGGCCATGGCTACACCTTC
NA	NA	TRBV9	TRBJ2-3	CASSVVHQDTQYF	TGTGCCAGCAGCGTAGTACATCAAGATACGCAGTATTTT
NA	NA	TRBV4-2	TRBJ2-3	CASSQDLQGPTDTQYF	TGTGCCAGCAGCCAAGATTTGCAGGGGCCAACAGATACGCAGTATTTT
NA	few	TRBV6-2/TRBV6-3	TRBJ1-1	CASSYPGIGRGSEAFF	TGTGCCAGCAGTTACCCCGGGATCGGGCGTGGATCTGAAGCTTTCTTT
NA	few	TRBV28	TRBJ1-4	CASGLIRDNEKLFF	TGTGCCAGCGGATTAATCCGGGACAATGAAAAACTGTTTTTT
TRBD2	NA	TRBV7-9	TRBJ2-1	CASSLGTSGGAGEQFF	TGTGCCAGCAGCCTAGGGACTAGCGGGGGGGCAGGAGAGCAGTTCTTC
NA	NA	TRBV23-1	TRBJ1-1	CASSRGEAFF	TGCGCCAGCAGTCGGGGGGAAGCTTTCTTT
TRBD1	few	TRBV6-5	TRBJ1-1	CASRPNRGDGAFF	TGTGCCAGCAGACCCAACAGGGGTGATGGAGCTTTCTTT
NA	NA	TRBV14	TRBJ1-6	CASSQGRQSSSYNSPLHF	TGTGCCAGCAGCCAAGGGAGGCAGTCGAGCTCCTATAATTCACCCCTCCACTTT
TRBD1	NA	TRBV5-1	TRBJ1-4	CASSLGRQGGEKLFF	TGCGCCAGCAGCTTGGGCCGGCAGGGGGGCGAAAAACTGTTTTTT
NA	once	TRBV3-1/TRBV3-2	TRBJ2-7	CASSQGYREGSYEQYF	TGTGCCAGCAGCCAAGGTTACAGGGAAGGATCCTACGAGCAGTACTTC
NA	NA	TRBV28	TRBJ2-5	CASSLNIQETQYF	TGTGCCAGCAGTTTAAACATCCAAGAGACCCAGTACTTC
NA	NA	TRBV5-8	TRBJ1-5	CASSLGRGNQPQHF	TGTGCCAGCAGCTTGGGACGGGGAAATCAGCCCCAGCATTTT
NA	NA	TRBV4-3	TRBJ1-6	CASSPLVDSPLHF	TGCGCCAGCAGCCCACTCGTGGATTCACCCCTCCACTTT
TRBD1	NA	TRBV4-2	TRBJ1-5	CASSQGRGQPQHF	TGTGCCAGCAGCCAGGGCAGGGGGCAGCCCCAGCATTTT
TRBD1	NA	TRBV6-2/TRBV6-3	TRBJ1-4	CASSEGAEKLFF	TGTGCCAGCAGTGAGGGGGCAGAAAAACTGTTTTTT
NA	few	TRBV28	TRBJ1-5	CAVTGHNQPQHF	TGTGCCGTGACGGGGCACAATCAGCCCCAGCATTTT
TRBD2	NA	TRBV11-3	TRBJ2-1	CASSLGGSGSYNEQFF	TGTGCCAGCAGCTTAGGCGGGAGCGGGTCCTACAATGAGCAGTTCTTC
NA	NA	TRBV28	TRBJ1-2	CASSLARALYGYTF	TGTGCCAGCAGTTTAGCAAGAGCCCTTTATGGCTACACCTTC
NA	NA	TRBV4-1	TRBJ1-4	CASSQPLRRPNEKLFF	TGCGCCAGCAGCCAACCCTTAAGGAGACCAAATGAAAAACTGTTTTTT
NA	NA	TRBV5-6	TRBJ1-1	CASSLGVGLAFF	TGTGCCAGCAGCTTGGGGGTAGGGTTGGCTTTCTTT
TRBD1	NA	TRBV7-2	TRBJ1-5	CASSLMQGGGQPQHF	TGTGCCAGCAGCTTGATGCAGGGGGGGGGTCAGCCCCAGCATTTT
TRBD1	NA	TRBV7-3	TRBJ1-2	CASSSQGARGYTF	TGTGCCAGCAGCTCCCAGGGGGCGCGAGGCTACACCTTC
NA	NA	TRBV12-3/TRBV12-4	TRBJ1-2	CASSLQINYGYTF	TGTGCCAGCAGCCTACAGATTAACTATGGCTACACCTTC
NA	NA	TRBV3-1/TRBV3-2	TRBJ1-3	CASSQRGLQGVPGNTIYF	TGTGCCAGCAGCCAACGGGGCTTACAAGGAGTACCTGGAAACACCATATATTTT
NA	NA	TRBV6-1	TRBJ2-7	CASSEAGALGAYEQYF	TGTGCCAGCAGTGAAGCGGGCGCTCTGGGGGCCTACGAGCAGTACTTC
NA	NA	TRBV21-1	TRBJ2-4	CASSKRGRKNIQYF	TGTGCCAGCAGCAAAAGGGGGCGGAAAAACATTCAGTACTTC
NA	NA	TRBV18	TRBJ1-1	CASSPQGGTEAFF	TGTGCCAGCTCACCACAGGGAGGGACTGAAGCTTTCTTT
NA	NA	TRBV5-4	TRBJ2-5	CASSLGRGRETQYF	TGTGCCAGCAGCTTAGGTCGGGGGAGGGAGACCCAGTACTTC
NA	NA	TRBV4-3	TRBJ1-1	CASSQRGRDTEAFF	TGCGCCAGCAGCCAAAGGGGGAGGGACACTGAAGCTTTCTTT
TRBD2	NA	TRBV5-6	TRBJ2-5	CASSLFGLAGAYKKTQYF	TGTGCCAGCAGCTTGTTCGGACTAGCGGGAGCGTACAAAAAGACCCAGTACTTC
NA	NA	TRBV10-3	TRBJ2-1	CAISVRDNEQFF	TGTGCCATCAGTGTTAGGGACAATGAGCAGTTCTTC
NA	NA	TRBV19	TRBJ2-7	CASSIAGQSYEQYF	TGTGCCAGTAGTATTGCTGGACAGTCTTACGAGCAGTACTTC
NA	NA	TRBV19	TRBJ2-1	CASKFEGLYEQFF	TGTGCCAGTAAATTTGAGGGTCTCTATGAGCAGTTCTTC
NA	NA	TRBV6-5	TRBJ1-3	CASSSHRDTDFRPYF	TGTGCCAGCAGTTCCCATCGGGACACCGATTTCCGGCCATATTTT
NA	NA	TRBV4-1	TRBJ2-7	CASSQGVGSHEQYF	TGCGCCAGCAGCCAAGGTGTGGGGTCTCACGAGCAGTACTTC
NA	NA	TRBV27	TRBJ2-3	CASSPAHTDTQYF	TGTGCCAGCAGTCCTGCGCACACAGATACGCAGTATTTT
NA	NA	TRBV28	TRBJ2-3	CASTTSTDTQYF	TGTGCCAGCACTACTAGCACAGATACGCAGTATTTT
NA	NA	TRBV4-2	TRBJ2-7	CASSQDRRTPYEQYF	TGTGCCAGCAGCCAAGATCGCCGGACACCCTACGAGCAGTACTTC
NA	NA	TRBV5-5	TRBJ1-1	CASSFDKTNTEAFF	TGTGCCAGCAGCTTCGACAAGACGAACACTGAAGCTTTCTTT